The T cell receptor (beta chain) described here comes from a study of beta chain features in type 1 diabetes. Germline trimming cut 3 bases from V and 4 bases from J; bases unmatched to any gene: 15. The CDR3 length is 18 residues. Per germline, CDR1 SGHTA and CDR2 FQGNSA. One heparinised blood draw averaging around 120 mL was given by each donor. The authors sorted CD4+ naive, central memory, regulatory and stem cell-like memory cells via CD45RO/CCR7/CD25/CD127/CD95/CD27. Reverse transcribing all isolated RNA meant expressed TCRB transcripts were sequenced. The average read count of naive, central memory and regulatory T cell samples was approximately 4 million. Sequencing was performed with immunoSEQ multiplex PCR; in TCRdb, only in-frame clones are kept and a portion is missing. This sample carries about 150,000 clones, about 8.1% of them seen once, and the ten largest clones take 0.5% to 0.65%.

The clonotype comes from a man aged 18 to 29 in good health. The sequenced material came from central memory CD4+ T cells from blood. J is TRBJ2-1 and V is TRBV7-2; the match to TRBD1 covers 7 bases. The CDR3, as DNA: TGTGCCAGCAGCTTTAGGACAGGCGGCAGGTTGGGTTACAATGAGCAGTTCTTC. It codes for CASSFRTGGRLGYNEQFF.